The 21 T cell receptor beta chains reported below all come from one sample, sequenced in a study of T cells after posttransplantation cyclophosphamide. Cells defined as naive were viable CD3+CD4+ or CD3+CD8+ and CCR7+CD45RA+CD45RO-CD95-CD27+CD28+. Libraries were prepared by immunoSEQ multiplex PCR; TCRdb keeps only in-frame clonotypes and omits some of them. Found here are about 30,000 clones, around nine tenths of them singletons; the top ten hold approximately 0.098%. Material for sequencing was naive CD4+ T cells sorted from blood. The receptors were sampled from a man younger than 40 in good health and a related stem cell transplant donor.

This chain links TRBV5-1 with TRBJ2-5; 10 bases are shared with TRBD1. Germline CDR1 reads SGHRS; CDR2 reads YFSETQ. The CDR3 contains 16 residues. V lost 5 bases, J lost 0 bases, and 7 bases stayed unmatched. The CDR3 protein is CASRRGTGVNQETQYF. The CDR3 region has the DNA TGCGCCAGCAGACGAGGGACAGGGGTTAACCAAGAGACCCAGTACTTC.

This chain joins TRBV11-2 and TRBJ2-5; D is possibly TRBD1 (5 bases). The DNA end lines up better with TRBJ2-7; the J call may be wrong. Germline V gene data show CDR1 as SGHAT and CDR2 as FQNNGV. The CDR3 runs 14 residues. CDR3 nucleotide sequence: TGTGCCAGCAGCTTAGGCACAGGTTTGGGCGAGCAGTACTTC. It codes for CASSLGTGLGEQYF.

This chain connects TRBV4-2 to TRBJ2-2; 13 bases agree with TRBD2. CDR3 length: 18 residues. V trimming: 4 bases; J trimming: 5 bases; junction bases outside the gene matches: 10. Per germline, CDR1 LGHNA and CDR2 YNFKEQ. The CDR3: CASSPGLAGALGTGELFF. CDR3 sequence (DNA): TGTGCCAGCAGCCCCGGACTAGCGGGGGCCTTGGGGACCGGGGAGCTGTTTTTT.

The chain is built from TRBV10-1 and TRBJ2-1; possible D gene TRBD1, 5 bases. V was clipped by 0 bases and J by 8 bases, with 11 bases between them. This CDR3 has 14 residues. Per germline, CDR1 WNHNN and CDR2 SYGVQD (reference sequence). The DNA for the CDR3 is TGCGCCAGCAGTGAGTCGGGCAGGGCCCATGAGCAGTTCTTC. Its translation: CASSESGRAHEQFF.

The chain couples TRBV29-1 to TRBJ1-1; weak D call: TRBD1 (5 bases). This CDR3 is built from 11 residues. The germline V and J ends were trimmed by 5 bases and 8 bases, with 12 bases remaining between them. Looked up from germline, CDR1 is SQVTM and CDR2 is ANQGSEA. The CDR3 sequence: CSVLEGSEAFF. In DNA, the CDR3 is TGCAGCGTTCTGGAGGGGTCGGAAGCTTTCTTT.

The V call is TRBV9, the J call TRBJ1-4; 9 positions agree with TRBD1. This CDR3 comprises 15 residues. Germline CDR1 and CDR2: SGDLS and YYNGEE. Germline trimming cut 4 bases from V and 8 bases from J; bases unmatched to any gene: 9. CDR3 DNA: TGTGCCAGCAGCCCGAGTGAAGGGACAGGGGAAAAACTGTTTTTT. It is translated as CASSPSEGTGEKLFF.

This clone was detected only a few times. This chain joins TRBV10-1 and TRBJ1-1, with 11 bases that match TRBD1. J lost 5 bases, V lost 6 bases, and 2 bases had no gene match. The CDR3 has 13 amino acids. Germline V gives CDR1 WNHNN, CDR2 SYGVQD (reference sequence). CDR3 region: CASSGTGGTEAFF. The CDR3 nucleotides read TGCGCCAGCAGCGGGACAGGGGGGACTGAAGCTTTCTTT.

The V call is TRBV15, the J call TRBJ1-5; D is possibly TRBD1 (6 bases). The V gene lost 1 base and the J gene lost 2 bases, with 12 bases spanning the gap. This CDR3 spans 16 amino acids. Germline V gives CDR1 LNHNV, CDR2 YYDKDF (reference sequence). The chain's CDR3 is CATSRGRHRGNQPQHF. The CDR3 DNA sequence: TGTGCCACCAGCAGAGGAAGACACAGGGGCAATCAGCCCCAGCATTTT.

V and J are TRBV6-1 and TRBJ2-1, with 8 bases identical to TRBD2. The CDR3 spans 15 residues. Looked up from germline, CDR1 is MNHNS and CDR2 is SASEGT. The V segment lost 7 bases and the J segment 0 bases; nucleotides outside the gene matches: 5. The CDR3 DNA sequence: TGTGCCAGCACCGAGCGGGGGAGCTCCTACAATGAGCAGTTCTTC. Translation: CASTERGSSYNEQFF.

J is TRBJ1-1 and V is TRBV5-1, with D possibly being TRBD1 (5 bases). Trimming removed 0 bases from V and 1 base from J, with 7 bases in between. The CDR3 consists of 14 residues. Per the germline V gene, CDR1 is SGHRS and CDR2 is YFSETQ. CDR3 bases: TGCGCCAGCAGCTTGGTGGGGCAGAACACTGAAGCTTTCTTT. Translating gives CASSLVGQNTEAFF. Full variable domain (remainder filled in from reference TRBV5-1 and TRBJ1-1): KAGVTQTPRYLIKTRGQQVTLSCSPISGHRSVSWYQQTPGQGLQFLFEYFSETQRNKGNFPGRFSGRQFSNSRSEMNVSTLELGDSALYLCASSLVGQNTEAFFGQGTRLTVV.

CDR3 loop: CASSRFGLAGDTQYF. CDR3 nucleotides: TGTGCCAGCAGCCGATTTGGACTAGCTGGAGATACGCAGTATTTT. This rearrangement joins TRBV7-9 to TRBJ2-3, with 8 bases aligning to TRBD2. The CDR3 is made up of 15 amino acids. J was trimmed by 5 bases and V by 5 bases; bases with no gene match: 9. Germline CDR1 and CDR2: SEHNR and FQNEAQ (reference sequence).

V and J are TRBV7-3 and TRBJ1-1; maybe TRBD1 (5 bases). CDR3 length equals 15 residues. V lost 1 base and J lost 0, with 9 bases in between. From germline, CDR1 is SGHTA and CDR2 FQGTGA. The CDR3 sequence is CASSLRGPMNTEAFF. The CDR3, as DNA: TGTGCCAGCAGCTTAAGGGGCCCGATGAACACTGAAGCTTTCTTT. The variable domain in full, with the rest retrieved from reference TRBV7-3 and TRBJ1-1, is GAGVSQTPSNKVTEKGKYVELRCDPISGHTALYWYRQSLGQGPEFLIYFQGTGAADDSGLPNDRFFAVRPEGSVSTLKIQRTERGDSAVYLCASSLRGPMNTEAFFGQGTRLTVV.

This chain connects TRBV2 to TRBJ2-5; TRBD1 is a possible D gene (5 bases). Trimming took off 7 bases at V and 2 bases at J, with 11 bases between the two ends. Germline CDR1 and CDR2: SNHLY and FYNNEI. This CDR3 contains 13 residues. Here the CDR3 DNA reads TGTGCCAGCAACCGAGACAGTCAAGAGACCCAGTACTTC. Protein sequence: CASNRDSQETQYF.

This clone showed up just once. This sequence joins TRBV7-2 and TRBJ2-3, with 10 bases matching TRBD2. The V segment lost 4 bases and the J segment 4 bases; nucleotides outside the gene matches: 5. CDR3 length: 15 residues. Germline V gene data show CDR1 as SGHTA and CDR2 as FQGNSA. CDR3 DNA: TGTGCCAGCAGCTCCCGAGCGGGGGGGGCAGATACGCAGTATTTT. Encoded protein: CASSSRAGGADTQYF.

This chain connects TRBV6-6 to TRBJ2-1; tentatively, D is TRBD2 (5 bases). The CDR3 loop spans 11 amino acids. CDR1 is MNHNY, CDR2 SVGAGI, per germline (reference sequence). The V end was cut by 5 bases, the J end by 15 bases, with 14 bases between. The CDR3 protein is CASSRAGRGFF. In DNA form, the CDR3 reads TGTGCCAGCAGTCGGGCAGGACGGGGGTTCTTC.

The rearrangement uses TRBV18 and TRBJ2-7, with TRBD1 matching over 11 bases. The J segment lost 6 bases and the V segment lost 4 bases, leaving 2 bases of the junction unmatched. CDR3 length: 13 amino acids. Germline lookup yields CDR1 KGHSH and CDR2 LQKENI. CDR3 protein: CASSLGTGGEQYF. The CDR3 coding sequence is TGTGCCAGCTCACTCGGGACAGGGGGCGAGCAGTACTTC.

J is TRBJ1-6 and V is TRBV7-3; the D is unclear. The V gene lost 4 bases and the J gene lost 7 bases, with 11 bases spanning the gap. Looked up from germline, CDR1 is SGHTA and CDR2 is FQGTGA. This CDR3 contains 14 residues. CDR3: CASSYRGGNSPLHF. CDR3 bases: TGTGCCAGCAGCTACCGGGGAGGCAATTCACCCCTCCACTTT.

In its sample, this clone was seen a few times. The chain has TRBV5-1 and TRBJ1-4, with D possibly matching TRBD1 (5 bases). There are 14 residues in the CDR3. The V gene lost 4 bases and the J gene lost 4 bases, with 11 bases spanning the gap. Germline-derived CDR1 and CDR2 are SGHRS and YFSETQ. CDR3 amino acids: CASSPGGGNEKLFF. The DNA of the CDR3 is TGCGCCAGCAGCCCCGGCGGGGGTAATGAAAAACTGTTTTTT.

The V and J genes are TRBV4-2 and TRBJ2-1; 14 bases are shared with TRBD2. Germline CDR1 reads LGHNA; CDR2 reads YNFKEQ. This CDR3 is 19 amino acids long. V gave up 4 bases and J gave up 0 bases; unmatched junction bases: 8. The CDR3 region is CASSPGLAGGRSSYNEQFF. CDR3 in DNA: TGTGCCAGCAGCCCCGGACTAGCGGGGGGCCGGAGCTCCTACAATGAGCAGTTCTTC.

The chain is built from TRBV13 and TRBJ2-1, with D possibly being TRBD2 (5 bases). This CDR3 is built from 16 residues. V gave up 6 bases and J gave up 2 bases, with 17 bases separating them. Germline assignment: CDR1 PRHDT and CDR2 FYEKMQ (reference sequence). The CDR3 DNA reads TGTGCCAGCAGTCTTACCGGGAACCGGGCCTACAATGAGCAGTTCTTC. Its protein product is CASSLTGNRAYNEQFF.

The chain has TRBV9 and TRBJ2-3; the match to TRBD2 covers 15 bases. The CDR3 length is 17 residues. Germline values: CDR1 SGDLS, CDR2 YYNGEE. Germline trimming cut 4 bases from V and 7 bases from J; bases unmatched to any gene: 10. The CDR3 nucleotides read TGTGCCAGCAGCCCCCGGACTAGCGGGGGGGCCATGAATACGCAGTATTTT. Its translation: CASSPRTSGGAMNTQYF.